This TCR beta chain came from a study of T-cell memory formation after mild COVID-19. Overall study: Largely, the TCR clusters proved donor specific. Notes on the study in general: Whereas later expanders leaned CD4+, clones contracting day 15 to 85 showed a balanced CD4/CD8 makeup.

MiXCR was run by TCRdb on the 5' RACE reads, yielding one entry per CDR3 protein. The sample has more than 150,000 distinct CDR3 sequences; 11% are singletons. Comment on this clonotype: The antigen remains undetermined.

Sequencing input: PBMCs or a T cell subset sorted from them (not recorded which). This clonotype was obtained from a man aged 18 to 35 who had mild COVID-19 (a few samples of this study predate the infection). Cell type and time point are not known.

CDR3 sequence: CASSLSGQGLGYGYTF. Here the CDR3 DNA reads TGTGCCAGCAGCCTATCTGGACAGGGTCTTGGGTATGGCTACACCTTC. V and J are TRBV6-5 and TRBJ1-2; TRBD1 agrees at 8 bases. Germline V gene sequence: CDR1 MNHEY, CDR2 SVGAGI. Trimming cost V 6 bases and J 5 bases; bases outside gene matches: 14. CDR3 length: 16 amino acids.